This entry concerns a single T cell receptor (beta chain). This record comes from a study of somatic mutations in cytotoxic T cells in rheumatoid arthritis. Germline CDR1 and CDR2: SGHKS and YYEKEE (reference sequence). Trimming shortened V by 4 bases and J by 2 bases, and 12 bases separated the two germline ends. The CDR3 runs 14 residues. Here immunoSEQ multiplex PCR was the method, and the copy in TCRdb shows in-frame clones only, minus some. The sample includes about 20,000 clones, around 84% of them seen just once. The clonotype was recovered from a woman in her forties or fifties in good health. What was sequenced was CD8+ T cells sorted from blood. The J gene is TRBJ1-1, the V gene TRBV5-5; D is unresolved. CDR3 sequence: CASSLGRTNTEAFF. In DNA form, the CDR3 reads TGTGCCAGCAGCCTCGGGCGAACCAACACTGAAGCTTTCTTT.